The rows below give T cell receptor beta chains drawn from one sample of a study of blood T cell repertoires in COVID-19. Sequenced by immunoSEQ multiplex PCR; TCRdb stores in-frame clones only, minus some. This sample yields roughly 270,000 clones, of which approximately 85% are seen a single time; 9.4% belongs to the top ten. Sequencing input: peripheral blood. The receptors were gathered from a man younger than 30 with active or convalescent COVID-19. The CDR3 runs from the conserved cysteine through the conserved F or W. A D gene is named only where the DNA matches it firmly. The size field is filled for only some rows; it gives once, few, many or a size class.

V gene	D gene	J gene	clone size	CDR3 DNA	CDR3 protein
TRBV19	NA	TRBJ2-3	NA	TGTGCCAGTAGTTACACAGATACGCAGTATTTT	CASSYTDTQYF
TRBV3-1/TRBV3-2	NA	TRBJ1-4	NA	TGTGCCAGCAGCCAAGAGGGGCAGGGGCGGGAAAAACTGTTTTTT	CASSQEGQGREKLFF
TRBV7-8	NA	TRBJ2-2	NA	TGTGCCAGCAGCTTAGGCGCCGGGGAGCTGTTTTTT	CASSLGAGELFF
TRBV3-1/TRBV3-2	NA	TRBJ1-2	once	TGTGCCAGCAGCCAAGGCCTCCCGGGTGGAAGTGGGTACACCTTC	CASSQGLPGGSGYTF
TRBV29-1	TRBD1	TRBJ1-1	NA	TGCAGCGTTCAGACAGGGGGCGTCACTGAAGCTTTCTTT	CSVQTGGVTEAFF
TRBV7-9	TRBD1	TRBJ1-1	NA	TGTGCCAGCAGCTTAGCGCCGGGACAGGGGGTTAACACTGAAGCTTTCTTT	CASSLAPGQGVNTEAFF
TRBV11-2	TRBD2	TRBJ2-7	NA	TGTGCCAGCAGCCCCATTCGACTAGCGGGGGGGAAAGTCTACGAGCAGTACTTC	CASSPIRLAGGKVYEQYF
TRBV9	TRBD2	TRBJ2-5	NA	TGTGCCAGCAGCGGTTCTAGCGGGGGGTTGGAGACCCAGTACTTC	CASSGSSGGLETQYF
TRBV5-6	NA	TRBJ2-7	NA	TGTGCCAGCAGCTTGGGGACATTTAGTTACGAGCAGTACTTC	CASSLGTFSYEQYF
TRBV12-3/TRBV12-4	NA	TRBJ2-7	NA	TGTGCCAGCAGTCCGGGGAACAGCCTCGGCCAGTACTTC	CASSPGNSLGQYF
TRBV9	TRBD1	TRBJ2-5	NA	TGTGCCAGCAGCGCACGGACAGGGAATGTGGAGACCCAGTACTTC	CASSARTGNVETQYF
TRBV3-1/TRBV3-2	NA	TRBJ1-2	NA	TGTGCCAGCAGCCAGGGCCCCGGCTACACCTTC	CASSQGPGYTF
TRBV5-1	TRBD2	TRBJ2-5	NA	TGCGCCAGCAGCGTAGGCGGGGGGCCCCAAGAGACCCAGTACTTC	CASSVGGGPQETQYF
TRBV9	TRBD1	TRBJ2-1	NA	TGTGCCAGCGGAAGGACAGGGGGCGCCGGGGCAAATGAGCAGTTCTTC	CASGRTGGAGANEQFF
TRBV27	TRBD1	TRBJ1-2	many	TGTGCCAGCAGGGGGACAGGGAGAAGTGGCTACACCTTC	CASRGTGRSGYTF
TRBV11-3	NA	TRBJ2-7	NA	TGTGCCAGCAGCTTATCCCCCGACAGAACCTACGAGCAGTACTTC	CASSLSPDRTYEQYF
TRBV11-2	NA	TRBJ1-1	NA	TGTGCCAGCAGCTTAGATCCGGGGTCCCTGGGCACTGAAGCTTTCTTT	CASSLDPGSLGTEAFF
TRBV6-6	NA	TRBJ1-4	NA	TGTGCCAGCAGTTCCCTGGACAGCGCTAATGAAAAACTGTTTTTT	CASSSLDSANEKLFF
TRBV7-9	TRBD1	TRBJ1-4	NA	TGTGCCAGCAGCTCCCCGGGACAGGGTAATGAAAAACTGTTTTTT	CASSSPGQGNEKLFF
TRBV6-5	NA	TRBJ2-2	NA	TGTGCCAGCACCAGCGCCTACAGGGTCACCGGGGAGCTGTTTTTT	CASTSAYRVTGELFF
TRBV27	TRBD1	TRBJ1-1	NA	TGTGCCAGCAGAACAATCCTCGGACAGGGGAGCCCTGAAGCTTTCTTT	CASRTILGQGSPEAFF
TRBV3-1/TRBV3-2	NA	TRBJ2-7	NA	TGTGCCAGCAGCCACGCTACCTCCTACGAGCAGTACTTC	CASSHATSYEQYF
TRBV9	TRBD1	TRBJ1-2	NA	TGTGCCAGCAGCGTAGAGATAGGGACAGGGCCCAATGGCTACACCTTC	CASSVEIGTGPNGYTF
TRBV7-2	NA	TRBJ2-3	NA	TGTGCCAGCAGCTTAGACGGGGGCACAGATACGCAGTATTTT	CASSLDGGTDTQYF
TRBV3-1/TRBV3-2	NA	TRBJ1-1	NA	TGTGCCAGCAGCCAAGATAGGGGGAGAGGTGAAGCTTTCTTT	CASSQDRGRGEAFF
TRBV14	TRBD1	TRBJ2-7	NA	TGTGCCAGCAGCGCAGGGGGAAAACCCTACGAGCAGTACTTC	CASSAGGKPYEQYF
TRBV25-1	TRBD1	TRBJ2-1	NA	TGTGCCACCCGACAGGGGTACAATGAGCAGTTCTTC	CATRQGYNEQFF
TRBV7-9	TRBD2	TRBJ2-5	NA	TGTGCCAGCAGCGGCACCGGGACTAGCGGGGCCCCCGGGGAGACCCAGTACTTC	CASSGTGTSGAPGETQYF
TRBV19	NA	TRBJ2-7	NA	TGTGCCAGTAGTCCACAGGGTACCTACGAGCAGTACTTC	CASSPQGTYEQYF
TRBV5-1	TRBD1	TRBJ2-7	once	TGCGCCAGCAGCTTGGGGGACAGCCCCTACGAGCAGTACTTC	CASSLGDSPYEQYF
TRBV5-1	NA	TRBJ2-1	NA	TGCGCCAGCAGCTTGGAGGGACATAAAACTACTGAGCAGTTCTTC	CASSLEGHKTTEQFF
TRBV6-5	NA	TRBJ1-2	NA	TGTGCCAGCAGTTACTCGACGACAGAGTATGGCTACACCTTC	CASSYSTTEYGYTF
TRBV27	TRBD1	TRBJ2-3	NA	TGTGCCAGCAGCTTAATGGGGACAGGGGGCGCGTCAGATACGCAGTATTTT	CASSLMGTGGASDTQYF
TRBV7-2	TRBD2	TRBJ2-3	NA	TGTGCCAGCAGCGATGGGACTAGCGGGGATGGCACAGATACGCAGTATTTT	CASSDGTSGDGTDTQYF
TRBV10-3	NA	TRBJ1-1	NA	TGTGCCGCCAAGAGGACAGAAGGTTTGAACACTGAAGCTTTCTTT	CAAKRTEGLNTEAFF
TRBV6-1	NA	TRBJ2-1	medium-sized	TGTGCCAGCAGTGAAGAAGCCCACAATGAGCAGTTCTTC	CASSEEAHNEQFF
TRBV20-1	NA	TRBJ1-2	NA	TGCAGTCCGGGACATGCCTATGGCTACACCTTC	CSPGHAYGYTF
TRBV6-5	NA	TRBJ2-7	NA	TGTGCCACCCATCCGGCGGCAGCCGCCTACGAGCAGTACTTC	CATHPAAAAYEQYF
TRBV7-2	NA	TRBJ1-5	NA	TGTGCCAGCAGCTTAAGTATACAATATAGCAATCAGCCCCAGCATTTT	CASSLSIQYSNQPQHF
TRBV3-1/TRBV3-2	TRBD2	TRBJ2-1	NA	TGTGCCAGCAGCCGACTAGCGGGGATTACTTACAATGAGCAGTTCTTC	CASSRLAGITYNEQFF
TRBV9	TRBD2	TRBJ2-7	NA	TGTGCCAGCAGTGGGGGGGGACTAGCCCACGAGCAGTACTTC	CASSGGGLAHEQYF
TRBV5-6	NA	TRBJ1-2	NA	TGTGCCAGCAGCTTGGCGGACTATGGCTACACCTTC	CASSLADYGYTF
TRBV19	NA	TRBJ1-5	NA	TGTGCCAGTAGTATTTACGACAGCCGTAATCAGCCCCAGCATTTT	CASSIYDSRNQPQHF
TRBV5-3	NA	TRBJ1-6	NA	TGTGCCAGAAGCCATGGGAGGTTTCGGTCCTATAATTCACCCCTCCACTTT	CARSHGRFRSYNSPLHF